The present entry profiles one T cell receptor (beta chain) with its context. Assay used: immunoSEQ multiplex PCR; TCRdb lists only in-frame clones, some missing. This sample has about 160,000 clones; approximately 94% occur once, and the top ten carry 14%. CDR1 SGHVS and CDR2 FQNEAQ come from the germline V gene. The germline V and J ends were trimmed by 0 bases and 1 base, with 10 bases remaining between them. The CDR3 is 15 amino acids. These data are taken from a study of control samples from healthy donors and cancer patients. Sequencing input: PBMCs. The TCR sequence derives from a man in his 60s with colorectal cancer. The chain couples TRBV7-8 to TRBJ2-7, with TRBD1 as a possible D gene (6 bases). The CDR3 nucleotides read TGTGCCAGCAGCTTAGCGGTGGGGGCATCCTACGAGCAGTACTTC. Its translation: CASSLAVGASYEQYF.